This T cell receptor (beta chain) was found in a study of PD-L1 blockade in urothelial cancer. Study-level background: Blood gave a median 141,255 T cells.

Sample time point: peripheral blood 6 weeks after treatment start. Data came from immunoSEQ multiplex PCR; TCRdb stores just in-frame clones and leaves some out. The table records 120,000 or so clones, about 83% of them present only once. This clonotype was obtained from a man aged 50 to 60 with urothelial cancer. Sequenced material: PBMCs, taken around atezolizumab (anti-PD-L1) treatment.

The CDR3 bases are TGTGCCAGCAGTGGACGGGGGATCTACGAGCAGTACTTC. Translation gives CASSGRGIYEQYF. J is TRBJ2-7 and V is TRBV7-9, with D possibly matching TRBD2 (6 bases). The V end was cut by 6 bases, the J end by 3 bases, with 12 bases between. CDR1 SEHNR and CDR2 FQNEAQ come from the germline V gene (reference sequence). The CDR3 has 13 amino acids.